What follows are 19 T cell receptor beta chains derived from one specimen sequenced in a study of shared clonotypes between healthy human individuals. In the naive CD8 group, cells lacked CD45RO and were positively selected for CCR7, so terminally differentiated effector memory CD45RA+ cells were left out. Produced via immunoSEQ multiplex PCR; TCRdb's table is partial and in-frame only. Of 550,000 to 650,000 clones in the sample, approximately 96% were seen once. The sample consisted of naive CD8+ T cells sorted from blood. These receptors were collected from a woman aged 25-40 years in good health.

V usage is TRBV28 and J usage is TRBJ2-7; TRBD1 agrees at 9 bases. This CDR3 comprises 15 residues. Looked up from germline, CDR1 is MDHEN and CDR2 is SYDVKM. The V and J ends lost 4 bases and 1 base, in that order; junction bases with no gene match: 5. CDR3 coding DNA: TGTGCCAGCAGTTCTCCGGGACAGGGTTCCTACGAGCAGTACTTC. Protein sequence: CASSSPGQGSYEQYF.

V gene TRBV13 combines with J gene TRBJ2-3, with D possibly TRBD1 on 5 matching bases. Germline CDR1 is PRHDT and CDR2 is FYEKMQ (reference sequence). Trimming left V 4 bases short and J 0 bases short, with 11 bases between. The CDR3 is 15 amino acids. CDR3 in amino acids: CASSSRQTSTDTQYF. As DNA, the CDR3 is TGTGCCAGCAGCTCTCGACAGACTAGCACAGATACGCAGTATTTT.

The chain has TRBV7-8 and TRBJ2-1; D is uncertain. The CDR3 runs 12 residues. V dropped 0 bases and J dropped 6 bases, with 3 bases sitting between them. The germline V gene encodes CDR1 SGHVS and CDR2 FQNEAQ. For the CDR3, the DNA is TGTGCCAGCAGCTTAGCGTCCAATGAGCAGTTCTTC. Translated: CASSLASNEQFF.

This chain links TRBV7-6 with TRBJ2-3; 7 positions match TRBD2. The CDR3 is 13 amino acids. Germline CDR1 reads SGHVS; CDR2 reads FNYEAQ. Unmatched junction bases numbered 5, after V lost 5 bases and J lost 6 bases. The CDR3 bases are TGTGCCAGCAGCCCTACACTAGCGGATACGCAGTATTTT. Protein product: CASSPTLADTQYF.

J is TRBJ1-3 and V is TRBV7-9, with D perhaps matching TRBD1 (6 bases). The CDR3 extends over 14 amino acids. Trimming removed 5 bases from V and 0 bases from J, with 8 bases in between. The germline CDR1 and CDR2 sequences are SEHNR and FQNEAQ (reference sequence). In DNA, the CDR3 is TGTGCCAGCAGCCAGGGGAACTCTGGAAACACCATATATTTT. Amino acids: CASSQGNSGNTIYF.

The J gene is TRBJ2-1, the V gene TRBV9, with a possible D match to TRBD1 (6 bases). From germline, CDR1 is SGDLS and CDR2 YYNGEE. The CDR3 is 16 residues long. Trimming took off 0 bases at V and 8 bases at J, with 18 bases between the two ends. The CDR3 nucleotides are TGTGCCAGCAGCGTAGCTGGGACACCAACAATGGATGAGCAGTTCTTC. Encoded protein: CASSVAGTPTMDEQFF.

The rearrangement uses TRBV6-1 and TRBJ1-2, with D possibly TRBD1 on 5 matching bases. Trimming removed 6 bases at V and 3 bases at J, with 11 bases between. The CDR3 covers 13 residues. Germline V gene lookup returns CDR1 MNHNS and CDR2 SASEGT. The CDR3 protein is CASRGDSYYGYTF. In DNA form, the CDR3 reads TGTGCCAGCAGGGGTGACAGCTACTATGGCTACACCTTC.

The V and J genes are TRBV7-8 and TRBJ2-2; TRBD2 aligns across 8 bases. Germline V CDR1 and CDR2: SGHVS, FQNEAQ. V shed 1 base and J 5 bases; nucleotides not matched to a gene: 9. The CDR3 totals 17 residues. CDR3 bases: TGTGCCAGCAGCTTAGACACCGGAAGACTAGCGACCGGGGAGCTGTTTTTT. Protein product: CASSLDTGRLATGELFF.

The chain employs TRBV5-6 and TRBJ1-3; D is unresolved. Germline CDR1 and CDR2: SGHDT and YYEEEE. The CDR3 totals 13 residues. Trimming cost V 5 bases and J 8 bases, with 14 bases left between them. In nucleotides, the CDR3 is TGTGCCAGCAGTTATGGGTCGGGAGACACCATATATTTT. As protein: CASSYGSGDTIYF.

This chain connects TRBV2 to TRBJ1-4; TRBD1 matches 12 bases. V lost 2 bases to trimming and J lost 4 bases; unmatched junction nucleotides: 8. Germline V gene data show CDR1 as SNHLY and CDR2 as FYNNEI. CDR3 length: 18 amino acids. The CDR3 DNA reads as TGTGCCAGCAGTGAATCGGGACAGGGGGCGCTTTATAATGAAAAACTGTTTTTT. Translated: CASSESGQGALYNEKLFF.

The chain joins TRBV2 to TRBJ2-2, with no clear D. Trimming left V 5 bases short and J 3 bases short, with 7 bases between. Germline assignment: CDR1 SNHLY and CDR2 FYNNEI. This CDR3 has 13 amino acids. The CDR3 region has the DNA TGTGCCAGCAGTTCAAAATACACCGGGGAGCTGTTTTTT. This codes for CASSSKYTGELFF.

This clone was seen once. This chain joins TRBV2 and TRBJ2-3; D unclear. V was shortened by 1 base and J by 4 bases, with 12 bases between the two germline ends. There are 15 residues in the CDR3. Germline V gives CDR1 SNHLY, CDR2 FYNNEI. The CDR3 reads CASSEGHSVPDTQYF. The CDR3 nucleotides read TGTGCCAGCAGTGAAGGTCATTCGGTACCAGATACGCAGTATTTT.

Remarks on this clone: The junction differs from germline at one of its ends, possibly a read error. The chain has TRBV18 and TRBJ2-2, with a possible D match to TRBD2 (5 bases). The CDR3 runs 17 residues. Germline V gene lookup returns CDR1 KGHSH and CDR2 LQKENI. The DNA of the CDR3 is TGTGCCAGCTTACCATTGAGGGATGGGCCGAGGACCGGGGAGCTGTTTTTT. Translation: CASLPLRDGPRTGELFF.

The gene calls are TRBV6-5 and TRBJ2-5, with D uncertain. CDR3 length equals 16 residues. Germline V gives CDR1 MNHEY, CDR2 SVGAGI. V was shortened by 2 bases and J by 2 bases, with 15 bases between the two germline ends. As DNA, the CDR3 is TGTGCCAGCAGTTACGGTGGTGAAGGAGCTCAAGAGACCCAGTACTTC. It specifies CASSYGGEGAQETQYF.

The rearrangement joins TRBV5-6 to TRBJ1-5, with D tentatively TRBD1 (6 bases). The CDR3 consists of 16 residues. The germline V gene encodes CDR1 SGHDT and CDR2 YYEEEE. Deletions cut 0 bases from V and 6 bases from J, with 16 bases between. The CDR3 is CASSLGARGLSQPQHF. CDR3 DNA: TGTGCCAGCAGCTTGGGGGCCAGGGGTCTGAGTCAGCCCCAGCATTTT.

CDR3 residues: CASSPGPGTGSDTEAFF. The CDR3 nucleotides are TGTGCCAGCAGTCCCGGTCCCGGGACAGGGTCGGACACTGAAGCTTTCTTT. V is TRBV27 and J is TRBJ1-1; 9 bases are shared with TRBD1. Per the germline V gene, CDR1 is MNHEY and CDR2 is SMNVEV (reference sequence). The CDR3 runs to 17 residues. Trimming at V came to 5 bases and at J to 3 bases, leaving 13 bases not matched to a gene.

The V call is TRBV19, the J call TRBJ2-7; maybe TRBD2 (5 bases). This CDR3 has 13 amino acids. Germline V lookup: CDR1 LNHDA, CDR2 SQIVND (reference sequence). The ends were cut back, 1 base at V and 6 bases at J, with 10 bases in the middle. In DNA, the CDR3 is TGTGCCAGTAGTATAGTTGAGGGTTTCGAGCAGTACTTC. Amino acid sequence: CASSIVEGFEQYF. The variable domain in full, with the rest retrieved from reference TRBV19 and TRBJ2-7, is DGGITQSPKYLFRKEGQNVTLSCEQNLNHDAMYWYRQDPGQGLRLIYYSQIVNDFQKGDIAEGYSVSREKKESFPLTVTSAQKNPTAFYLCASSIVEGFEQYFGPGTRLTVT.

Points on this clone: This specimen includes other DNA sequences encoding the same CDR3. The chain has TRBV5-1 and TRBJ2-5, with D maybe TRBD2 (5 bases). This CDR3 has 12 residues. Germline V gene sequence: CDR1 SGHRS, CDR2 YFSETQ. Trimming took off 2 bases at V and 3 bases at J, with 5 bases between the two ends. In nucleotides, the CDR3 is TGCGCCAGCAGCTTAGCGGAAGAGACCCAGTACTTC. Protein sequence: CASSLAEETQYF.

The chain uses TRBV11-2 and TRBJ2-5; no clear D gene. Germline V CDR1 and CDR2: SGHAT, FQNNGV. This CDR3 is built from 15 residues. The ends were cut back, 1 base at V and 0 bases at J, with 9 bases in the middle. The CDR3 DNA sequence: TGTGCCAGCAGCTTAGTTTGGGCGGACCAAGAGACCCAGTACTTC. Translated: CASSLVWADQETQYF.